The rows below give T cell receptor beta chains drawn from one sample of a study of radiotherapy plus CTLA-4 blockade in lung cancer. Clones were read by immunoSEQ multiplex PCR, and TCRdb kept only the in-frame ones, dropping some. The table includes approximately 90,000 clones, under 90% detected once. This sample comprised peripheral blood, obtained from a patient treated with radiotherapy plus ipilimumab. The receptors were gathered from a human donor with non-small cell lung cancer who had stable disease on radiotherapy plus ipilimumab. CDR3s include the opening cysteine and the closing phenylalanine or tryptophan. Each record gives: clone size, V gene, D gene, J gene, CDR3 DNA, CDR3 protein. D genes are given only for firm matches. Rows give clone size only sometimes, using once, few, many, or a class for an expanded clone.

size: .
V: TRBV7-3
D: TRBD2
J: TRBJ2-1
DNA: TGTGCCAGCAGCTTTCGGACTAGCGGGAGCGGCAATGAGCAGTTCTTC
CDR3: CASSFRTSGSGNEQFF

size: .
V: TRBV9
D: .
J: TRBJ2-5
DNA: TGTGCCAGCAGCGTAGGGGGGGCCAGAGAGACCCAGTACTTC
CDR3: CASSVGGARETQYF

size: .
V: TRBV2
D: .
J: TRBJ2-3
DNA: TGTGCCAGCAGTCCGGGGAAGAATACGCAGTATTTT
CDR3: CASSPGKNTQYF

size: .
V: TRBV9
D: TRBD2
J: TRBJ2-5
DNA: TGTGCCAGCAGCGAGGGACTAGCGGGATATGGAGAGACCCAGTACTTC
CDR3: CASSEGLAGYGETQYF

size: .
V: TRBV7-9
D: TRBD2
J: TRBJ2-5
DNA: TGTGCCAGCAGTTCTAGGACTAGCGGGAGTAGGGAGACCCAGTACTTC
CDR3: CASSSRTSGSRETQYF

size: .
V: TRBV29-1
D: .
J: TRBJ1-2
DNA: TGCAGCGTTATTCTCGGAATGGGCTATGGCTACACCTTC
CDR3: CSVILGMGYGYTF

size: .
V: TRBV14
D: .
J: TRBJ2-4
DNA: TGTGCCAGCAGCCAAGCCGGACCGGGACCCCGGGCGGACATTCAGTACTTC
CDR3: CASSQAGPGPRADIQYF

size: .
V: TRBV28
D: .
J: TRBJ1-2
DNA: TGTGCCAGCAGTTTAAACTATGGCTACACCTTC
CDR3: CASSLNYGYTF

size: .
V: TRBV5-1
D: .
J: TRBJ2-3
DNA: TGCGCCAGCAGCTTGGGCGGAACAGATACGCAGTATTTT
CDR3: CASSLGGTDTQYF

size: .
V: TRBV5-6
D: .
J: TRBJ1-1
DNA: TGTGCCAGCAGCTTAAGGACGGGGAACACTGAAGCTTTCTTT
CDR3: CASSLRTGNTEAFF

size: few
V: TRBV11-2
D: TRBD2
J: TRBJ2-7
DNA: TGTGCCAGCAGCTTTAGCGGGAGGGCCGTCGAGCAGTACTTC
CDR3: CASSFSGRAVEQYF

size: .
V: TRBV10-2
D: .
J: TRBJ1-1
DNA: TGCGCCAGCAGTGATATGAACACTGAAGCTTTCTTT
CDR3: CASSDMNTEAFF

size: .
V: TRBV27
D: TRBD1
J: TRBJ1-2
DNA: TGTGCCAGCAGACCACAGGGGGCGGTTGATGGCTACACCTTC
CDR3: CASRPQGAVDGYTF

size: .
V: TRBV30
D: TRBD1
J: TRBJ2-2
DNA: TGTGCCTGGAGAGTCCAGGGGGCCGGGGAGCTGTTTTTT
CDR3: CAWRVQGAGELFF

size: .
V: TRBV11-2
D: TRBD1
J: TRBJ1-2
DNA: TGTGCCAGCAGCTTGGGCCCAGGGGGCTTTCTAGATGGCTACACCTTC
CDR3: CASSLGPGGFLDGYTF

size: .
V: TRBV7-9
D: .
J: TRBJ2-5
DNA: TGTGCCAGCAGCTTCTCGTCGGACAGAGAGACCCAGTACTTC
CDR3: CASSFSSDRETQYF

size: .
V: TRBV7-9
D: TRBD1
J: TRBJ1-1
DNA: TGTGCCAGCAGCAATCGACAGGGGATGAACACTGAAGCTTTCTTT
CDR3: CASSNRQGMNTEAFF

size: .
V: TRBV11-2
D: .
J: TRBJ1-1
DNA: TGTGCCAGCAGCTTAGGCGGGACTATAGGGTTCTTT
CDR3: CASSLGGTIGFF

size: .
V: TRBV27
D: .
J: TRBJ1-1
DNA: TGTGCCAGCAGCTCAGGCCGGGACACTACGAACACTGAAGCTTTCTTT
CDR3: CASSSGRDTTNTEAFF

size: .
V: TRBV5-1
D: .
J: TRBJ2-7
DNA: TGCGCCAGCAGGAGGGGGGGATTCCCTACGGAGCAGTACTTC
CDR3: CASRRGGFPTEQYF

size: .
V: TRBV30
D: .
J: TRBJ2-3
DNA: TGTGCCTGGAGTAACGGGGTAACAGATACGCAGTATTTT
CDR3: CAWSNGVTDTQYF

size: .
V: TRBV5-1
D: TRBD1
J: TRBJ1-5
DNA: TGCGCCAGCAGCTTGGGGACAGGTTCAAGCAATCAGCCCCAGCATTTT
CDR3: CASSLGTGSSNQPQHF

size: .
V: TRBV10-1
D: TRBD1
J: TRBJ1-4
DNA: TGCGCCAGCAGTGATAGGACAGGGGGCGCGATTAGTGAAAAACTGTTTTTT
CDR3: CASSDRTGGAISEKLFF

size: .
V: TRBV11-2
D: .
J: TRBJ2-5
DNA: TGTGCCAGCAGCTTATACACAACCCAAGAGACCCAGTACTTC
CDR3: CASSLYTTQETQYF

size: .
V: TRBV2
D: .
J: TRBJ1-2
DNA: TGTGCCAGCAGGAGGGGGGGGATGCTTAACTATGGCTACACCTTC
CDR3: CASRRGGMLNYGYTF

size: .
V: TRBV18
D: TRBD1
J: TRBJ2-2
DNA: TGTGCCAGCTCACATCGGACAGGGGGTCCCTCTATTGTCGCCGGGGAGCTGTTTTTT
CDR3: CASSHRTGGPSIVAGELFF

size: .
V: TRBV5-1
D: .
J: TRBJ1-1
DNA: TGCGCCAGCAGCTTGTCGGGAGTAGCCACTGAAGCTTTCTTT
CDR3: CASSLSGVATEAFF

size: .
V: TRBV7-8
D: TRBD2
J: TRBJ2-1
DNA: TGTGCCAGCAGCTTACTAGGACTAGCGGGAGGGGGGGCAGAGCAGTTCTTC
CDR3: CASSLLGLAGGGAEQFF

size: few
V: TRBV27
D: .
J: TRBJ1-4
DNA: TGTGCCAGCAGTACCCGGACGGGAACTAATGAAAAACTGTTTTTT
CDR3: CASSTRTGTNEKLFF

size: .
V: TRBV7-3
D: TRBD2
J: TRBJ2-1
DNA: TGTGCCAGCAGCTTTGACGGGGGGAATGATGAGCAGTTCTTC
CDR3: CASSFDGGNDEQFF

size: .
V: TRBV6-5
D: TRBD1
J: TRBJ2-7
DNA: TGTGCCAGCAGCCCGGACAGGGCACGCCAACTGAACTTC
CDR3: CASSPDRARQLNF

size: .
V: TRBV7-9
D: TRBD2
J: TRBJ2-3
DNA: TGTGCCAGCAGCTCCGGACTAGCGACTAGCACAGATACGCAGTATTTT
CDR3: CASSSGLATSTDTQYF

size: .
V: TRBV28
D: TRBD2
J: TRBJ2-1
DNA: TGTGCCAGCAGAAATTACCGGGAGGGCAATGAGCAGTTCTTC
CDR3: CASRNYREGNEQFF

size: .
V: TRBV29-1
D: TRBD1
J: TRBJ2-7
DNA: TGCAGCGTTGATGGGACAGGGGCCGAGCAGTACTTC
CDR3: CSVDGTGAEQYF

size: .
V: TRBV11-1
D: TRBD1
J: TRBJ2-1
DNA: TGTGCCAGCAGCTTAGAGACAGGGAAATTCAATGAGCAGTTCTTC
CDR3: CASSLETGKFNEQFF

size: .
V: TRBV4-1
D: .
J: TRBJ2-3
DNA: TGCGCCAGCAGCCTGACTAGTCAGGATACGCAGTATTTT
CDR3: CASSLTSQDTQYF

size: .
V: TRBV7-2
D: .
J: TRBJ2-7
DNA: TGTGCCAGCAGCCCTAAGGCAGGGAGGCTGCAGCAGTACTTC
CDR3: CASSPKAGRLQQYF

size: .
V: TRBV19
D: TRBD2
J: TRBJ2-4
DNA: TGTGCCAGCCTAGCGGTCGGAGGGGACAACATTCAGTACTTC
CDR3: CASLAVGGDNIQYF

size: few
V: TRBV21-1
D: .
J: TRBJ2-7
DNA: TGTGCCAGCAGCAGGGACAGGGGGCGTTACGAGCAGTACTTC
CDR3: CASSRDRGRYEQYF

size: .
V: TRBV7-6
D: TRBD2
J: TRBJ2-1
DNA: TGTGCCAGCAGCTCTCTAGCGGGGGGCCATATTTTTGAGCAGTTCTTC
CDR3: CASSSLAGGHIFEQFF